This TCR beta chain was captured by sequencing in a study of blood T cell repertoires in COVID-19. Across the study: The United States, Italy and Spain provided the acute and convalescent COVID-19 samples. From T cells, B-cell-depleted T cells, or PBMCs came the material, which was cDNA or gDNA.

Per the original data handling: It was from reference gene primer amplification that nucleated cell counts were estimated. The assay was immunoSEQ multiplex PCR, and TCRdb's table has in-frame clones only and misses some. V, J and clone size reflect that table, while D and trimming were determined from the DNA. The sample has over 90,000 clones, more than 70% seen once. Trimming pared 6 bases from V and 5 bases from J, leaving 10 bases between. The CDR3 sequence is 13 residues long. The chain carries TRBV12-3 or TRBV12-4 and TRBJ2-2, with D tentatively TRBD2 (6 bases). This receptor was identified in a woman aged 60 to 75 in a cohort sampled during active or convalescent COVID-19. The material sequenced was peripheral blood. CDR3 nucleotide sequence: TGTGCCAGCAGCGGGAGACGGACCGGGGAGCTGTTTTTT. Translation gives CASSGRRTGELFF.